Listed below are T cell receptor beta chains from one sample, sequenced in a study of blood T cell repertoires in COVID-19. Sequencing used immunoSEQ multiplex PCR; TCRdb keeps in-frame clones, though not all of them. The table has roughly 330,000 clones, approximately 88% seen once. Source material: PBMCs or T cells enriched from blood (not recorded which). Receptors originate from a man aged 25 to 40 who had recovered from COVID-19. Both conserved end residues are part of each CDR3. A D gene is named only where the DNA matches it firmly. Rows may omit the clone size; those that give it use once, few, many or a size class.

d_call,v_call,clone_size,j_call,cdr3_aa,cdr3_nt
TRBD2,TRBV6-5,-,TRBJ2-7,CASGNLRAGALEQYF,TGTGCCAGCGGGAACTTGAGAGCGGGGGCCCTCGAGCAGTACTTC
TRBD2,TRBV9,-,TRBJ2-7,CASSVEAGGEQYF,TGTGCCAGCAGCGTAGAGGCGGGGGGCGAGCAGTACTTC
-,TRBV7-3,-,TRBJ2-1,CASSLIPGPYNEQFF,TGTGCCAGCAGCTTAATACCAGGGCCCTACAATGAGCAGTTCTTC
TRBD1,TRBV24-1,-,TRBJ2-5,CATSDRTGPVGTQYF,TGTGCCACCAGTGATCGGACAGGGCCGGTCGGGACCCAGTACTTC
TRBD1,TRBV19,-,TRBJ1-6,CASRPTGVVSANYNSPLHF,TGTGCCAGTAGGCCGACAGGGGTTGTATCTGCCAACTATAATTCACCCCTCCACTTT
TRBD2,TRBV11-2,once,TRBJ2-3,CASSSRPGLATDTQYF,TGTGCCAGCAGCTCCCGACCGGGACTAGCAACAGATACGCAGTATTTT
TRBD1,TRBV13,-,TRBJ2-7,CASSLLSDRGFDEQYF,TGTGCCAGCAGCCTCCTGTCGGACAGGGGTTTCGACGAGCAGTACTTC
-,TRBV7-9,-,TRBJ2-7,CASSYPGQYF,TGTGCCAGCAGCTACCCGGGACAGTACTTC
TRBD1,TRBV6-5,-,TRBJ2-7,CASSYSAFPTGYEQYF,TGTGCCAGCAGTTACTCCGCTTTCCCGACAGGGTACGAGCAGTACTTC
TRBD1,TRBV28,-,TRBJ2-2,CASSSPGQGPDGELFF,TGTGCCAGCAGTTCCCCGGGACAGGGCCCTGACGGGGAGCTGTTTTTT
TRBD1,TRBV2,-,TRBJ2-3,CASSEGQGAILSTDTQYF,TGTGCCAGCAGTGAAGGCCAGGGGGCGATACTTAGCACAGATACGCAGTATTTT
TRBD1,TRBV5-4,-,TRBJ2-3,CASSLVRGQADTQYF,TGTGCCAGCAGCTTAGTCAGGGGGCAGGCAGATACGCAGTATTTT